Given below is one T cell receptor (beta chain) in context. The sample originates from a study of response to subunit inactivated influenza vaccine. TCRdb re-derived calls from the RT-PCR reads in MiXCR, one entry per CDR3 protein. The top ten hold approximately 3% of the sample, which has about 540,000 distinct CDR3 sequences, around a quarter seen once. These records were also assigned to another study, of T cells expressing NK-cell markers. From that second work: It was by 5'RACE template switching with UMIs that TCR beta cDNA was made. Sorted CD3+CD56+NKG2C+, CD3+CD56+NKG2C- and CD3+CD56-NKG2C+ T cells supplied TCR beta repertoires. There were seven HCMV-seropositive donors and one seronegative donor among the eight sequenced.

This specimen consisted of CD4+ T cells sorted from PBMCs, obtained about 11 days after vaccination. This TCR was recovered from a man aged 50-60 years who received an inactivated influenza vaccine.

CDR3 residues: CASSAGSEDTQYF. The CDR3 DNA sequence: TGTGCCAGCAGCGCCGGGAGCGAAGATACGCAGTATTTT. This chain uses TRBV5-4 with TRBJ2-3; a possible D gene is TRBD2 (6 bases). V gave up 4 bases and J gave up 5 bases, with 11 bases separating them. CDR3 size: 13 residues. Germline CDR1 SGHNT, CDR2 YYREEE (reference sequence). Full variable domain (remainder filled in from reference TRBV5-4 and TRBJ2-3): ETGVTQSPTHLIKTRGQQVTLRCSSQSGHNTVSWYQQALGQGPQFIFQYYREEENGRGNFPPRFSGLQFPNYSSELNVNALELDDSALYLCASSAGSEDTQYFGPGTRLTVL.